This TCR beta chain derives from a study of CD8+CD57+ T cells in acquired aplastic anemia. All patients picked for sequencing had shown, by flow cytometry, an expansion of CD8+CD57+ cells. The germline V and J ends were trimmed by 3 bases and 6 bases, with 11 bases remaining between them. The V gene's germline CDR1 is SNHLY and CDR2 FYNNEI. The CDR3 loop spans 13 amino acids. This clonotype was detected ten times or more. The template for TCR beta VDJ and CDR3 sequence profiling was genomic DNA. TCRdb itself ran the reads through MiXCR, one entry per CDR3 protein. The data hold hundreds of thousands of distinct CDR3 sequences, with approximately 32% observed a single time.

The specimen sequenced was sorted CD4+, CD8+, or CD8+CD57+ T cells (not recorded which) from PBMCs. The chain joins TRBV2 to TRBJ1-2, with a tentative D call TRBD1 (6 bases). This TCR was sampled from a human donor with aplastic anemia. CDR3 loop: CASSDPGVNGYTF. The CDR3, as DNA: TGTGCCAGCAGTGATCCAGGGGTAAATGGCTACACCTTC.